One T cell receptor beta chain is described in this entry. Its target is unknown. Produced via immunoSEQ multiplex PCR; TCRdb's table is partial and in-frame only. This sample yields 100,000 to 120,000 clones, of which about 63% are seen a single time; almost 25% belongs to the top ten. The germline V gene has CDR1 MDHEN and CDR2 SYDVKM. CDR3 length: 18 amino acids. V lost 7 bases and J lost 4, with 27 bases in between. These data belong to a study of shared clonotypes between healthy human individuals. Findings of the study overall: Clonotypes that were shared across a handful of donors made up around 4.6% of naive CD4 clonotypes.

Those who donated, Caucasian adults without exception, all lived in Nashville, Tennessee. This sequence joins TRBV28 and TRBJ2-3; D possibly matches TRBD1 or TRBD2 (5 bases each). The sequence was collected from a woman in her twenties or thirties in good health. The source material was memory CD8+ T cells sorted from blood. The subset: CD45RO+ cells pooled with CCR7-negative TemRA cells. CDR3 DNA sequence: TGTGCCAGCACCCCAGTACGGGGTAGGGGAGCCTACCCAGATACGCAGTATTTT. Translating gives CASTPVRGRGAYPDTQYF.